The TCR beta chain under discussion was sequenced for a study of identical twins' blood T cells. This clonotype was seen a few times. TCRdb re-called the 5' RACE reads with MiXCR, one entry per CDR3 protein. The sample holds a few hundred thousand distinct CDR3 sequences, 25% to 35% seen once. This CDR3 is built from 17 residues. The ends were cut back, 0 bases at V and 4 bases at J, with 17 bases in the middle. The germline CDR1 and CDR2 sequences are SGHDT and YYEEEE. This receptor was identified in a woman between 18 and 50 years old in good health. The chain has TRBV5-6 and TRBJ2-4; D is possibly TRBD1 or TRBD2 (5 bases each). Sequencing was carried out using PBMCs. CDR3 in amino acids: CASSLATRGGRKNIQYF. CDR3 DNA sequence: TGTGCCAGCAGCTTGGCGACCCGGGGCGGACGAAAAAACATTCAGTACTTC.